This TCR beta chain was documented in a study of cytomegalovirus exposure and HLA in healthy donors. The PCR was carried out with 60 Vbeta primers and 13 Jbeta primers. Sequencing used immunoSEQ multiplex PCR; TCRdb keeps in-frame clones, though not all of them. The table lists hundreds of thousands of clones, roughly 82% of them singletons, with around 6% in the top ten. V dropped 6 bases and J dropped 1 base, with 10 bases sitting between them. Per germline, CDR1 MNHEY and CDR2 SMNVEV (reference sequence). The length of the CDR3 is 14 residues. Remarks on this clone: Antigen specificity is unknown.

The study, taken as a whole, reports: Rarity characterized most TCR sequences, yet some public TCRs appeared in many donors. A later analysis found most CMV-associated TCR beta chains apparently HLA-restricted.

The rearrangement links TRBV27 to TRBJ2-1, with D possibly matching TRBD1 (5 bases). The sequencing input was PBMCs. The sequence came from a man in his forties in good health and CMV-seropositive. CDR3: CASSLTASYNEQFF. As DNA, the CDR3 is TGTGCCAGCAGCCTGACAGCTTCCTACAATGAGCAGTTCTTC.